This TCR beta chain was documented in a study of OX40 agonist ivuxolimab in advanced cancers. Measured with immunoSEQ multiplex PCR; TCRdb has only the in-frame clones, and not every one. The sample consists of some 50,000 clones, roughly 84% of them appearing once. V gave up 3 bases and J gave up 3 bases, with 8 bases separating them. Germline CDR1 is SGHAT and CDR2 is FQDESV (reference sequence). The CDR3 consists of 13 residues. The sample consisted of CD4+ or CD8+ T cells sorted from blood, taken in a trial of the OX40 agonist ivuxolimab. The chain employs TRBV11-1 and TRBJ1-1; D is unresolved. The TCR originated in an adult with an advanced solid tumor such as melanoma, head and neck, liver or kidney cancer. The CDR3 protein is CASSLGGDTEAFF. The CDR3 nucleotides are TGTGCCAGCAGCTTGGGCGGGGACACTGAAGCTTTCTTT.